Below, 6 T cell receptor beta chains from the same sample are listed, as sequenced in a study of blood T cell repertoires in COVID-19. The protocol was immunoSEQ multiplex PCR, while the TCRdb copy is restricted to in-frame clones and leaves out a portion. Among 60,000 to 75,000 clones listed, more than 60% were seen once. Sequencing was performed on peripheral blood. The receptors stem from a woman in her forties or fifties with acute or convalescent COVID-19.

The V and J genes are TRBV7-2 and TRBJ2-7; no definite D call. Per the germline V gene, CDR1 is SGHTA and CDR2 is FQGNSA. Trimming shortened V by 1 base and J by 4 bases, and 14 bases separated the two germline ends. The CDR3 runs to 15 residues. The chain's CDR3 is CASSLGVIAEYEQYF. The CDR3 nucleotides are TGTGCCAGCAGCTTAGGGGTAATAGCAGAGTACGAGCAGTACTTC. Full variable domain (outside the CDR3, taken from reference TRBV7-2 and TRBJ2-7): GAGVSQSPSNKVTEKGKDVELRCDPISGHTALYWYRQSLGQGLEFLIYFQGNSAPDKSGLPSDRFSAERTGGSVSTLTIQRTQQEDSAVYLCASSLGVIAEYEQYFGPGTRLTVT.

The J gene is TRBJ2-1, the V gene TRBV19; D is perhaps TRBD1 (5 bases). Trimming cost V 3 bases and J 4 bases, with 10 bases left between them. The CDR3 spans 14 residues. CDR1 and CDR2 (germline): LNHDA, SQIVND (reference sequence). The CDR3 spells CASSIEQDYNEQFF. The CDR3 coding sequence is TGTGCCAGTAGTATCGAACAGGATTACAATGAGCAGTTCTTC.

This chain uses TRBV27 with TRBJ1-1; 8 bases map to TRBD1. The CDR3 has 17 amino acids. J lost 10 bases, V lost 6 bases, and 22 bases had no gene match. The V gene's germline CDR1 is MNHEY and CDR2 SMNVEV (reference sequence). CDR3 DNA sequence: TGTGCCAGCAGCAACATGCGACAGGGGAGACGATCTGCTGGAGCTTTCTTT. Translating it yields CASSNMRQGRRSAGAFF.

V usage is TRBV5-1 and J usage is TRBJ1-2; no reliable D call. Germline CDR1 reads SGHRS; CDR2 reads YFSETQ. This CDR3 comprises 13 residues. Trimming pared 5 bases from V and 8 bases from J, leaving 16 bases between. Written as DNA, the CDR3 is TGCGCCAGCAGGGGCCAACCGGGAGACGGCTACACCTTC. Translation gives CASRGQPGDGYTF.

The gene calls are TRBV29-1 and TRBJ1-2; D possibly corresponds to TRBD1 (5 bases). Looked up from germline, CDR1 is SQVTM and CDR2 is ANQGSEA. The V end lost 6 bases, the J end lost 4 bases, and 12 bases lay between the germline ends. The CDR3 consists of 12 residues. DNA of the CDR3: TGCAGCGTCCCATCAAGGGGCTATGGCTACACCTTC. Translating gives CSVPSRGYGYTF.

This sequence joins TRBV21-1 and TRBJ2-6; TRBD1, the table's D call, was not compared with the DNA. TRBV21-1 has pseudogene status. The CDR3 loop spans 20 amino acids. The CDR3 DNA is TGTGCCAGCAGCAAATTATATCTGGGGCAGGGGTACTACGGGGCCAACGTCCTGACTTTC. This codes for CASSKLYLGQGYYGANVLTF.